Detailed here is one TCR beta chain. Germline values: CDR1 LNHDA, CDR2 SQIVND (reference sequence). The CDR3 covers 15 residues. V was shortened by 3 bases and J by 2 bases, with 12 bases between the two germline ends. TCRdb's copy holds only in-frame clones and misses some; the assay was immunoSEQ multiplex PCR. The sample has 140,000 or so clones; roughly 88% are singletons. This sample was taken from a study of T cell responses to AZD1222 COVID-19 vaccine. The input for sequencing was peripheral blood, taken 28 days after the second AZD1222 dose. The rearrangement uses TRBV19 and TRBJ2-3, with D hard to call. The receptor was derived from an adult who received the AZD1222 COVID-19 vaccine. CDR3 sequence reads: CASSIIPSPTDTQYF. CDR3 nucleotides: TGTGCCAGTAGTATCATTCCCTCTCCCACAGATACGCAGTATTTT.